Sequencing of this T cell receptor beta chain was carried out in a study of technical replicates of blood from four donors. With 3 bases clipped from V and 5 bases from J, the junction kept 10 bases outside the gene matches. CDR3 size: 15 residues. Germline CDR1 and CDR2: SGHRS and YFSETQ. Method: immunoSEQ multiplex PCR; TCRdb's copy keeps in-frame clones and lacks some. The sample contains tens of thousands of clones, 85% to 95% of which appear only once. The sample taken for sequencing was T cells isolated from PBMCs. This TCR derives from a human donor in good health. The rearrangement joins TRBV5-1 to TRBJ2-5, with 7 bases that match TRBD2. The CDR3: CASSSERERGETQYF. CDR3 bases: TGCGCCAGCAGCTCCGAGCGGGAACGAGGGGAGACCCAGTACTTC.